Listed here is a single T cell receptor beta chain. Its specificity is not known. This entry belongs to a study of T cell responses to AZD1222 COVID-19 vaccine. Trimming pared 2 bases from V and 13 bases from J, leaving 9 bases between. Looked up from germline, CDR1 is MNHEY and CDR2 is SVGAGI. The CDR3 extends over 12 amino acids. Sequencing was performed with immunoSEQ multiplex PCR; in TCRdb, only in-frame clones are kept and a portion is missing. This table holds fewer than 85,000 clones, under 95% found once. Overall study findings and caveats: The reported proportion of spike-specific TCRs targeting unmutated variant regions was nearly half.

The sample here was peripheral blood, taken on day 0 of AZD1222 vaccination. This chain joins TRBV6-5 and TRBJ1-6; a weak D match, TRBD1 (5 bases). The clonotype was recovered from an adult in good health. CDR3 amino acids: CASSYRDSPLHF. As DNA, the CDR3 is TGTGCCAGCAGTTACCGCGACAGCCCCCTCCACTTT.